Following are 25 T cell receptor beta chains from one sample sequenced in a study of blood T cells in healthy people across ages. A J-beta primer mix and a sample-barcoded 5' primer were used in a second PCR of roughly 7 to 12 cycles. TCRdb called the 5' RACE reads again in MiXCR, with one record for every CDR3 protein. The sample carries about 770,000 distinct CDR3 sequences, approximately 48% recorded once. The material sequenced was blood. These receptors came from a man aged 60-69 years in good health.

This clonotype occurred a few times. This chain joins TRBV6-2 or TRBV6-3 and TRBJ2-5; 9 bases agree with TRBD2. CDR3 length: 14 residues. The V and J ends lost 4 bases and 11 bases, in that order; junction bases with no gene match: 11. CDR1 MNHEY and CDR2 SVGEGT come from the germline V gene. CDR3 sequence: CASSWRGGSYEQYF. DNA for the CDR3: TGTGCCAGCAGTTGGCGGGGGGGCTCCTATGAGCAGTACTTC.

V is TRBV12-3 or TRBV12-4 and J is TRBJ2-7, with a weak D call TRBD2 (5 bases). CDR3 length: 15 amino acids. V gave up 6 bases and J gave up 4 bases, with 19 bases separating them. The CDR3 region is CASRKGLGLGYEQYF. The CDR3 DNA reads TGTGCCAGCAGAAAAGGACTGGGCCTTGGGTACGAGCAGTACTTC.

This clonotype was observed a handful of times. The gene calls are TRBV11-1 and TRBJ2-1, with 8 bases lining up with TRBD1. There are 13 residues in the CDR3. Germline CDR1 and CDR2: SGHAT and FQDESV (reference sequence). The V segment lost 7 bases and the J segment 8 bases; nucleotides outside the gene matches: 7. Here the CDR3 DNA reads TGTGCCAGCACCACAGGACAGGGTCATGAGCAGTTCTTC. Protein product: CASTTGQGHEQFF. Complete variable domain (other parts from reference TRBV11-1 and TRBJ2-1): EAEVAQSPRYKITEKSQAVAFWCDPISGHATLYWYRQILGQGPELLVQFQDESVVDDSQLPKDRFSAERLKGVDSTLKIQPAELGDSAMYLCASTTGQGHEQFFGPGTRLTVL.

J is TRBJ1-5 and V is TRBV9; D gene unclear. CDR1 is SGDLS, CDR2 YYNGEE, per germline. The V gene lost 0 bases and the J gene lost 4 bases, with 8 bases spanning the gap. The length of the CDR3 is 14 residues. CDR3 bases: TGTGCCAGCAGCGTAGGTCTCGTAAATCAGCCCCAGCATTTT. Amino acids: CASSVGLVNQPQHF.

The J gene is TRBJ2-5, the V gene TRBV12-3 or TRBV12-4; D gene uncertain. The J call may be incorrect, as the DNA end agrees better with TRBJ2-7. The CDR3 consists of 13 residues. The CDR3 loop is CASSCSPYGEQYF. The CDR3 bases are TGTGCCAGCAGTTGTAGCCCCTATGGCGAGCAGTACTTC.

This chain joins TRBV6-1 and TRBJ2-7, with D hard to call. V gave up 8 bases and J gave up 3 bases, with 14 bases separating them. Germline CDR1 reads MNHNS; CDR2 reads SASEGT. CDR3 length equals 13 residues. The CDR3 DNA is TGTGCCAGCGGCGCCGGGCTAAACTACGAGCAGTACTTC. It yields the protein CASGAGLNYEQYF.

This clonotype was recorded a few times. CDR3 residues: CASSQDQGASGANVLTF. CDR3 sequence (DNA): TGCGCCAGCAGCCAAGATCAGGGGGCTTCTGGGGCCAACGTCCTGACTTTC. The chain has TRBV4-3 and TRBJ2-6; the match to TRBD1 covers 8 bases. CDR1 and CDR2 (germline): LGHNA, YSLEER. This CDR3 spans 17 amino acids. J lost 1 base, V lost 0 bases, and 2 bases had no gene match.

CDR3 bases: TGTGCCAGCCACCTAAACACCTACGAGCAGTACTTC. Encoded protein: CASHLNTYEQYF. The rearrangement uses TRBV12-3 or TRBV12-4 and TRBJ2-7; D ambiguous. Trimming took off 8 bases at V and 2 bases at J, with 10 bases between the two ends. The length of the CDR3 is 12 residues.

This clonotype was picked up a small number of times. The gene calls are TRBV10-2 and TRBJ2-7, with 9 positions matching TRBD2. Trimming took 0 bases from V and 1 from J; bases not matched to a gene: 1. The CDR3 has 15 residues. Germline loops: CDR1 WSHSY, CDR2 SAAADI. CDR3 sequence: CASSESSGRSYEQYF. The DNA for the CDR3 is TGCGCCAGCAGTGAGTCAAGCGGGAGGTCCTACGAGCAGTACTTC.

The gene calls are TRBV4-1 and TRBJ2-7; D possibly corresponds to TRBD2 (5 bases). The CDR3 spans 15 residues. CDR1 is MGHRA and CDR2 is YSYEKL in the germline V gene. Trimming stripped 0 bases from V and 2 bases from J, with 11 bases between. The CDR3 sequence is CASSQDRGLPYEQYF. In nucleotides, the CDR3 is TGCGCCAGCAGCCAAGATCGGGGTCTCCCCTACGAGCAGTACTTC.

Only a few counts were recorded for this clonotype. This chain joins TRBV20-1 and TRBJ2-6, with D possibly matching TRBD2 (6 bases). V lost 3 bases and J 4 bases, leaving 16 bases between the germline ends. Germline-derived CDR1 and CDR2 are DFQATT and SNEGSKA (reference sequence). The CDR3 is 16 residues long. This CDR3 is CSASSVGGSGANVLTF. DNA for the CDR3: TGCAGTGCTAGTTCGGTGGGAGGCTCGGGGGCCAACGTCCTGACTTTC.

The chain is built from TRBV4-3 and TRBJ1-2; D not certain. Germline V gene sequence: CDR1 LGHNA, CDR2 YSLEER. V was trimmed by 1 base and J by 4 bases, leaving 13 bases between them. The CDR3 is 15 amino acids. CDR3 sequence reads: CASSQAPRTGYGYTF. The CDR3 DNA follows: TGCGCCAGCAGCCAAGCTCCACGGACCGGCTATGGCTACACCTTC.

The genes are TRBV3-1 and TRBJ1-2; 9 bases align to TRBD1. The CDR3 has 15 amino acids. Losses at the gene ends were 4 bases for V and 8 bases for J; bases not matched to a gene: 11. Germline V CDR1 and CDR2: LGHDT, YNNKEL (reference sequence). The CDR3 region has the DNA TGTGCCAGCAGCCTTCGAAGGACAGGGGCGGAGGGCTACACCTTC. It codes for CASSLRRTGAEGYTF.

In its sample, this clonotype was seen once. The chain uses TRBV14 and TRBJ2-5; D is possibly TRBD2 (5 bases). The CDR3 spans 16 residues. Between the trimmed V and J ends, which lost 4 bases and 3 bases, there was a span of 18 bases. CDR1 and CDR2 (germline): SGHDN, FVKESK. The CDR3 region has the DNA TGTGCCAGCAGCCCGCGGGCCAGAAACCCTAAAGAGACCCAGTACTTC. It specifies CASSPRARNPKETQYF.

The V and J genes are TRBV20-1 and TRBJ2-5; the match to TRBD2 covers 8 bases. CDR1 DFQATT and CDR2 SNEGSKA come from the germline V gene (reference sequence). Unmatched junction bases numbered 10, after V lost 5 bases and J lost 11 bases. This CDR3 has 12 amino acids. CDR3 protein: CSAAGTSVEQYF. The CDR3 DNA reads TGCAGTGCTGCCGGGACTAGTGTTGAGCAGTACTTC.

This clonotype turned up a few times. This chain joins TRBV5-1 and TRBJ1-2; TRBD1 might be the D (6 bases). This CDR3 has 14 amino acids. V lost 6 bases and J lost 3, with 15 bases in between. CDR1 and CDR2 from the germline V gene are SGHRS and YFSETQ. The CDR3 loop reads CASTGDGEDYGYTF. The CDR3 DNA reads TGCGCCAGCACAGGGGACGGAGAAGACTATGGCTACACCTTC.

This chain joins TRBV5-1 and TRBJ2-1; D is possibly TRBD1 (6 bases). The V end lost 3 bases, the J end lost 0 bases, and 13 bases lay between the germline ends. There are 16 residues in the CDR3. Looked up from germline, CDR1 is SGHRS and CDR2 is YFSETQ. The CDR3 loop is CASSWGLGFSYNEQFF. The DNA of the CDR3 is TGCGCCAGCAGCTGGGGGCTGGGGTTCTCCTACAATGAGCAGTTCTTC.

This chain connects TRBV7-2 to TRBJ2-7; TRBD2 matches 8 bases. This CDR3 region has 16 residues. Germline V gives CDR1 SGHTA, CDR2 FQGNSA. The V and J ends lost 5 bases and 4 bases, in that order; junction bases with no gene match: 13. The CDR3 region is CASSESRGGFIYEQYF. The CDR3 coding sequence is TGTGCCAGCAGCGAATCCCGGGGGGGCTTTATTTACGAGCAGTACTTC. Filled out from reference TRBV7-2 and TRBJ2-7, the complete variable domain reads GAGVSQSPSNKVTEKGKDVELRCDPISGHTALYWYRQSLGQGLEFLIYFQGNSAPDKSGLPSDRFSAERTGGSVSTLTIQRTQQEDSAVYLCASSESRGGFIYEQYFGPGTRLTVT.

Only one count was recorded for this clonotype. This may be a read error: a much more frequent sequence differs by one nucleotide. This rearrangement joins TRBV7-2 to TRBJ2-1, with D perhaps matching TRBD2 (5 bases). Germline V gene data show CDR1 as SGHTA and CDR2 as FQGNSA. There are 16 residues in the CDR3. CDR3 sequence (DNA): TGTGCCAGCAGCTTTCACGGCCCGGGGATATACACTGAGCAGTTCTTC. Protein: CASSFHGPGIYTEQFF.

This clonotype was counted once. The V call is TRBV12-3 or TRBV12-4, the J call TRBJ2-3, with a tentative D call TRBD2 (7 bases). V was clipped by 5 bases and J by 8 bases, with 20 bases between them. CDR3 length: 15 residues. CDR3 protein: CASSPLGGGPRTQYF. CDR3 sequence (DNA): TGTGCCAGCAGTCCCCTAGGGGGGGGGCCTCGTACGCAGTATTTT.

This rearrangement joins TRBV3-1 to TRBJ1-6; weak D call: TRBD1 (5 bases). V was shortened by 1 base and J by 7 bases, with 11 bases between the two germline ends. Germline CDR1 reads LGHDT; CDR2 reads YNNKEL (reference sequence). The CDR3 totals 15 residues. The CDR3 DNA follows: TGTGCCAGCAGCCAAGGGCGGGGGTGGAATTCACCCCTCCACTTT. Amino acids: CASSQGRGWNSPLHF.

The gene calls are TRBV10-3 and TRBJ2-3, with 13 bases lining up with TRBD2. In germline, CDR1 is ENHRY, CDR2 SYGVKD. The trim removed 2 bases at V and 6 bases at J, leaving 5 bases unmatched. The CDR3 covers 16 residues. The CDR3: CAISEGGLAGTDTQYF. For the CDR3, the DNA is TGTGCCATCAGTGAGGGGGGACTAGCGGGGACTGATACGCAGTATTTT.

This chain uses TRBV28 with TRBJ2-1; 8 bases line up with TRBD2. Near its end, the DNA agrees better with TRBJ2-7, so the J call may be wrong. Germline CDR1 reads MDHEN; CDR2 reads SYDVKM. The CDR3 runs 13 residues. For the CDR3, the DNA is TGTGCCAGCAGCTGGACTAGCAGCAATGAGCAGTACTTC. Translating it yields CASSWTSSNEQYF.

The chain combines TRBV20-1 with TRBJ2-1; D remains ambiguous. V gave up 4 bases and J gave up 9 bases, with 10 bases separating them. CDR3 length: 11 residues. Germline V gene sequence: CDR1 DFQATT, CDR2 SNEGSKA (reference sequence). As DNA, the CDR3 is TGCAGTGCTATGGGTGGGTTTGAGCAGTTCTTC. Protein: CSAMGGFEQFF.

The chain links TRBV15 to TRBJ1-6, with D perhaps matching TRBD1 (5 bases). The ends were cut back, 0 bases at V and 9 bases at J, with 15 bases in the middle. This CDR3 comprises 16 residues. Per the germline V gene, CDR1 is LNHNV and CDR2 is YYDKDF (reference sequence). CDR3 DNA sequence: TGTGCCACCAGCAGAGAGGCGTTAGGGGTAGGTTCACCCCTCCACTTT. Protein product: CATSREALGVGSPLHF.